This T cell receptor (beta chain) was sequenced during a study of cytomegalovirus exposure and HLA in healthy donors. Notes on this clone: Antigen: not known.

General study results and limits: A list of roughly 180 TCR beta chains associated with cytomegalovirus was given. Reports credit the classifier with highly specific, highly sensitive diagnosis of cytomegalovirus status. Testing in vitro showed three CMV-associated chains specific for CMV antigens.

Sequencing used immunoSEQ multiplex PCR; TCRdb keeps in-frame clones, though not all of them. The repertoire holds about 110,000 clones, with about 85% as singletons. The germline V gene has CDR1 MNHEY and CDR2 SMNVEV (reference sequence). The J segment lost 5 bases and the V segment lost 2 bases, leaving 5 bases of the junction unmatched. The CDR3 sequence is 16 residues long. The donors were members of the validation cohort comprising over a hundred subjects, separate from the roughly 690-subject first cohort. This rearrangement joins TRBV27 to TRBJ2-2; 10 nucleotides align to TRBD1. This clonotype was sampled from a woman aged 18-29 years in good health and CMV-seronegative. The sample was PBMCs. CDR3 nucleotide sequence: TGTGCCAGCAGTTTAAGGACAGGGGGTATGACCGGGGAGCTGTTTTTT. Translation gives CASSLRTGGMTGELFF.